This T cell receptor beta chain was identified in a study of CD8 T cells in Susac syndrome (dated by TCRdb to the late 2010s). About the investigation overall: Among the sequenced Susac syndrome patients, six had clinically active disease and about eight were in clinical remission. At the time of blood withdrawal, Susac syndrome patients were either therapy-naive, taking corticosteroids (with some also receiving IVIg), or on IVIg alone. Repertoire sequencing was used to test whether CD8+ T cell activation and differentiation in Susac syndrome was antigen driven. The study compared CD8+ T cell repertoire clonality among about a dozen healthy donors, 14 Susac syndrome patients and fewer than 19 multiple sclerosis patients.

Peripheral blood CD8+ and CD4+ T cells from healthy donors, Susac syndrome patients and multiple sclerosis patients were profiled by high-throughput TCR beta sequencing. The Susac syndrome patients fulfilled recently defined diagnostic criteria for definite or probable disease. CD8+ TEMRA cells were enriched by FACS, while bulk CD8+ and CD4+ T cells were purified by magnetic negative isolation. Blood was collected in EDTA tubes and processed within 24 hours, with PBMCs isolated through density gradient centrifugation. PBMCs intended for TCR sequencing were cryopreserved in liquid nitrogen and thawed later in a water bath at 37 degrees C. Purity of sorted or isolated CD4+, CD8+ and CD8+ TEMRA cells was at least 90%. The study at large found these results: The TCR sequencing and HLA analysis was acknowledged to have included a relatively small number of individuals. Susac syndrome CD8+ repertoires showed clonal expansion, highest in CD8+ TEMRA cells and greater in clinically active than remitting patients. Looking at Susac-specific public clones, the researchers identified 15 to 20 in the total CD8+ repertoire and roughly 5 in the CD8+ TEMRA repertoire.

Concerning this clonotype itself: The specificity of this receptor is unknown. Nothing much larger sits one base from this clone, and base qualities are not available.

RNA was extracted using the RNeasy kit, and roughly 0.45 to 1 ug of the RNA was reverse transcribed with random hexamers. The immunoSEQ multiplex PCR assay, which covers 54 Vbeta and 13 Jbeta segments, was used to amplify TCR beta CDR3 regions. PCR amplification bias was corrected by using a synthetic template baseline for primer optimization and computational correction. Regarding the original processing steps: Reads were annotated to V, D and J genes per IMGT and analyzed with immunoSEQ Analyzer, keeping only productive sequences. To calculate clonality, Shannon entropy was normalized by log2 of the number of productive unique sequences and then subtracted from one. For each patient and control, public and private clones were evaluated within the 100 most prevalent clones. A clone was defined as Susac-specific if it was absent from the healthy and MS cohorts, from around 960 published viral clones and from other ImmuneACCESS disease sequences. TCRdb redid the processing of the public reads, applying fastp at Q25 and MiXCR, and retained in-frame beta chains. Records with the same CDR3 protein are collapsed into one entry carrying the most frequent genes and DNA. The V and J calls and clone size are TCRdb's, not the authors'. The sample includes about 83,000 distinct CDR3 sequences, with roughly 96% observed a single time. The top ten hold roughly 0.45% of the sample.

Between the V and J ends, shortened by 5 bases and 6 bases respectively, the junction contains 21 bases. The CDR3, cysteine through phenylalanine, is 15 amino acids long. Of all the DNA, just the CDR3 is kept, 45 bases in frame from base 1. The CDR1 and CDR2 encoded by the germline V gene (reference sequence) are DFQATT and SNEGSKA. The TCR sequence derives from a human donor with Susac syndrome. The sequencing sample was made of CD8+ T cells from PBMCs. The chain is made from TRBV20-1 and TRBJ2-3; the D gene is possibly TRBD2, with 6 bases matching. CDR3 reads: CSADRTGLAPDTQYF. The nucleotide sequence reads TGCAGTGCTGACCGAACGGGACTCGCACCGGATACGCAGTATTTT.